This entry is about one T cell receptor (beta chain). Its antigen is not known. This sample was taken from a study of long-term antiretroviral therapy in people with HIV. Study-level points and caveats: Every time point showed a repertoire led by clones expanded before ART. In the period from the mid-2000s to the late 2010s, blood was collected, possibly under older ART regimens.

Every one of the donors gave at least one pre-ART PBMC sample and at least two post-ART PBMC samples. The authors ran the immunoSEQ assay, v3.0, at survey level. Sequencing used immunoSEQ multiplex PCR; TCRdb keeps in-frame clones, though not all of them. The sample records approximately 20,000 clones, around 85% being singletons. The CDR3 is 16 residues long. V lost 1 base to trimming and J lost 0 bases, with 12 bases between them. CDR1 SGHTA and CDR2 FQGNSA come from the germline V gene. This clonotype originated in a man in his forties or fifties with HIV. The sequencing used unsorted PBMCs, collected 1.6 years after starting antiretroviral therapy. The rearrangement links TRBV7-2 to TRBJ1-1; D is ambiguous. The CDR3: CASSLEAPAMNTEAFF. In nucleotides, the CDR3 is TGTGCCAGCAGCTTAGAGGCTCCAGCTATGAACACTGAAGCTTTCTTT.